This T cell receptor beta chain came from a study of blood T cell repertoires in COVID-19. Study-level background: The United States, Italy and Spain supplied acute and convalescent COVID-19 samples. PBMCs, B-cell-depleted T cells, or T cells provided the cDNA or gDNA that made up the material.

The CDR3 loop spans 15 amino acids. CDR1 MNHEY and CDR2 SVGEGT come from the germline V gene. With 2 bases removed from V and 4 bases from J, the gap between germline ends came to 12 bases. The authors' processing: Reference gene primer amplification yielded estimated nucleated cell counts. Repertoires were generated with immunoSEQ multiplex PCR, while TCRdb's copy carries only in-frame clones and drops some. That table is the source of V, J and clone size, and D and trimming were worked out from the DNA. The table records tens of thousands of clones, roughly 90% of them present only once. Input material: peripheral blood. This chain links TRBV6-2 or TRBV6-3 with TRBJ1-5, with D unresolved. The sequence derives from an elderly woman with acute or convalescent COVID-19. The CDR3 DNA reads TGTGCCAGCAGTTACGGCAGGAATAGTAATCAGCCCCAGCATTTT. Protein product: CASSYGRNSNQPQHF.